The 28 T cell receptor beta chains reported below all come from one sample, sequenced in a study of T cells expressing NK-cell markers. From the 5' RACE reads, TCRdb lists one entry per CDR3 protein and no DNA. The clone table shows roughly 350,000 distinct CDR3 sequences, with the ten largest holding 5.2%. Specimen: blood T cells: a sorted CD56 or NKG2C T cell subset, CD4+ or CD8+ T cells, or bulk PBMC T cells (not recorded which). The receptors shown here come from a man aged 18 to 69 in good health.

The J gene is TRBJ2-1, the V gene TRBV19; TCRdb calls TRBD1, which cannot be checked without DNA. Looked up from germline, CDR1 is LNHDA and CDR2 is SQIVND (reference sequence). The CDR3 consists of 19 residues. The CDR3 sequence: CAINPSRDRDWLAYNEQFF.

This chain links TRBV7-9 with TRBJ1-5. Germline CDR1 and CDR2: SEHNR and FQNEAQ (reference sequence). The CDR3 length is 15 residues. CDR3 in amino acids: CASSPKDGLNQPQHF.

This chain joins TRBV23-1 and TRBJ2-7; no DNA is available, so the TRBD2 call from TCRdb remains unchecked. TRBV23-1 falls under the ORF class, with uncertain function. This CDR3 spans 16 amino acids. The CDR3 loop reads CAGGLAGAPSFTEQYF.

The CDR3 sequence is CATSTDLRGGPDTQYF. This chain joins TRBV15 and TRBJ2-3; TCRdb returns TRBD2, unconfirmable since there is no DNA. Germline-derived CDR1 and CDR2 are LNHNV and YYDKDF (reference sequence). The CDR3 loop spans 16 amino acids. The full variable domain, in which reference TRBV15 and TRBJ2-3 provide the parts outside the CDR3, is DAMVIQNPRYQVTQFGKPVTLSCSQTLNHNVMYWYQQKSSQAPKLLFHYYDKDFNNEADTPDNFQSRRPNTSFCFLDIRSPGLGDTAMYLCATSTDLRGGPDTQYFGPGTRLTVL.

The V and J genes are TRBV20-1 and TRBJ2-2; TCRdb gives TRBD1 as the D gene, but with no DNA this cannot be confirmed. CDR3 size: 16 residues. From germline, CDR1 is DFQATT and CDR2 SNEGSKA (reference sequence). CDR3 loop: CSARAPGVSNTGELFF.

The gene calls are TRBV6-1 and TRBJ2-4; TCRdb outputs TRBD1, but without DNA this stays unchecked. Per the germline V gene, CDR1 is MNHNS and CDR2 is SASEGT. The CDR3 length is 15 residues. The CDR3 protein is CASSDRPLTGNIQYF.

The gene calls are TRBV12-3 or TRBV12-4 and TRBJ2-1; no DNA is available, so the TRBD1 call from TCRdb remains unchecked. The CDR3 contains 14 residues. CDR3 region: CASSDRTGGNEQFF.

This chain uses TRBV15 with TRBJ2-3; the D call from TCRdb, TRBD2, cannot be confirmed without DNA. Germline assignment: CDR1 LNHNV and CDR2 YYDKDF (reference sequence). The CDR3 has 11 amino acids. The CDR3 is CATSTSRTQYF.

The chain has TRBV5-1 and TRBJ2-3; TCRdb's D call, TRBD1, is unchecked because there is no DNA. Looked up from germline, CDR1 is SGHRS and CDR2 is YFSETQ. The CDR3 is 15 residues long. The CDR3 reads CASSLRDRATDTQYF.

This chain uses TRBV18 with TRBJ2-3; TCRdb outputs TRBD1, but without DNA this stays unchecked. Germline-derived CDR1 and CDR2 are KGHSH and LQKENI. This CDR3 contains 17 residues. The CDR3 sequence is CASSPEKGTFRTDTQYF.

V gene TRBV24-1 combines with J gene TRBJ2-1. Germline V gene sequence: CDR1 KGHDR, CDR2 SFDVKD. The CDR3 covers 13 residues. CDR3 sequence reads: CATSDLFRNEQFF.

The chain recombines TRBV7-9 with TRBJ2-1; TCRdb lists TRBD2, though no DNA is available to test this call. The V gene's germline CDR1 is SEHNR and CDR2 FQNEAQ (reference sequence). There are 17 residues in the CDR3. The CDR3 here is CASSLIGTRLFRHEQFF.

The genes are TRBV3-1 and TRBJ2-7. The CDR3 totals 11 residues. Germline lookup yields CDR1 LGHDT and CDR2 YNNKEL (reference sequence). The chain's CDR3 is CASFGFDEQYF.

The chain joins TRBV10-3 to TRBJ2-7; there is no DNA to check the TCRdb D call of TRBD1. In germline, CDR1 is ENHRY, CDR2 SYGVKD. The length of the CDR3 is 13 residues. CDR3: CAIRGESSYEQYF.

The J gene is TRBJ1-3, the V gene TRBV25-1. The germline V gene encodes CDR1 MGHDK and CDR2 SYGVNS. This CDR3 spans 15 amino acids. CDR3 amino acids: CASSELSSERDTIYF. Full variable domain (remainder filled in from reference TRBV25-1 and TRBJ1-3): EADIYQTPRYLVIGTGKKITLECSQTMGHDKMYWYQQDPGMELHLIHYSYGVNSTEKGDLSSESTVSRIRTEHFPLTLESARPSHTSQYLCASSELSSERDTIYFGEGSWLTVV.

The CDR3 is CASSGGEYQPQHF. V and J are TRBV12-3 or TRBV12-4 and TRBJ1-5. The CDR3 has 13 residues.

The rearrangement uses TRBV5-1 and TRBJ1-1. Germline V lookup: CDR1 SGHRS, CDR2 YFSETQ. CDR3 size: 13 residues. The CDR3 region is CASSMGLDTEAFF.

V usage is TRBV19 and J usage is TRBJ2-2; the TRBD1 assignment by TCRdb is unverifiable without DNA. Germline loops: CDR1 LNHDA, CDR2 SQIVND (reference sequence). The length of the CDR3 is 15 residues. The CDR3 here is CASSWTGTGTGELFF.

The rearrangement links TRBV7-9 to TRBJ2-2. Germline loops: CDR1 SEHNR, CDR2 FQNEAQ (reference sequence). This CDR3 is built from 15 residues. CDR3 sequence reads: CASSPARKNTGELFF. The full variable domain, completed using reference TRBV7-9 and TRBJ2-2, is DTGVSQNPRHKITKRGQNVTFRCDPISEHNRLYWYRQTLGQGPEFLTYFQNEAQLEKSRLLSDRFSAERPKGSFSTLEIQRTEQGDSAMYLCASSPARKNTGELFFGEGSRLTVL.

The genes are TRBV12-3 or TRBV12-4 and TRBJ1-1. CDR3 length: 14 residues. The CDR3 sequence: CASTGGPTRTEAFF.

The chain's CDR3 is CSARDGGTVTYEQYF. The chain uses TRBV20-1 and TRBJ2-7; TCRdb's assignment of TRBD1 cannot be checked, as there is no DNA. The CDR3 sequence is 15 residues long. Germline lookup yields CDR1 DFQATT and CDR2 SNEGSKA (reference sequence).

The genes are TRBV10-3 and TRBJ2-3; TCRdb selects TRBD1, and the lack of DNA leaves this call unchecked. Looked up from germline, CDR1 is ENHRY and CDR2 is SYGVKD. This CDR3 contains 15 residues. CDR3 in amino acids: CAISTGQIVTDTQYF.

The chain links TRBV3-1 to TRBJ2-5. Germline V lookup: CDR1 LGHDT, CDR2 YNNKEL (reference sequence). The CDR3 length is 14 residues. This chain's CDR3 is CASSHQLYQETQYF.

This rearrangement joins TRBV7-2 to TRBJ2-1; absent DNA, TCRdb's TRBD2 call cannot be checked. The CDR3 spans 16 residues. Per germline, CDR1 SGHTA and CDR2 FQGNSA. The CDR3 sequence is CASSQRPSGGLDEQFF.

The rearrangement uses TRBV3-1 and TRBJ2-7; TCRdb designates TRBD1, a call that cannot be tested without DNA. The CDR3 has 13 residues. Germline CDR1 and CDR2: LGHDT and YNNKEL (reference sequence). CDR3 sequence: CASSRRTGYEQYF.

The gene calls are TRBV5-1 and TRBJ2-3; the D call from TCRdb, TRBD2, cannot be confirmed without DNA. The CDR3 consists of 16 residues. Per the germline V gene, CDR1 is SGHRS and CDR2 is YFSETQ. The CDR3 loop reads CASSFRTSGGTDTQYF.

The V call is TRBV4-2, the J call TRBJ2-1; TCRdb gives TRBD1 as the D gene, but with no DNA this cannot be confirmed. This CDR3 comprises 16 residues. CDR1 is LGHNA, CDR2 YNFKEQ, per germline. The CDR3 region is CASSQLIQGTYNEQFF.

The CDR3 is CASASRGGIETQYF. The chain employs TRBV19 and TRBJ2-5; the TCRdb D gene call, TRBD2, has no DNA to confirm it. The V gene's germline CDR1 is LNHDA and CDR2 SQIVND (reference sequence). The CDR3 sequence is 14 residues long.